This T cell receptor beta chain was profiled in a study of CD8 T cells in Susac syndrome. Study overall: At blood draw, Susac syndrome patients were therapy-naive, on corticosteroids, or on intravenous immunoglobulin alone. Overall study results and limits: Clonal expansion was not observed in the Susac syndrome CD4+ T cell repertoires.

The diagnostic criteria for definite or probable disease, as recently defined, were met by the patients with Susac syndrome. Reverse transcription of roughly 0.45 to 1 ug RNA used random hexamers. One entry per CDR3 protein results from TCRdb running MiXCR on the immunoSEQ multiplex PCR reads. In the table there are 95,000 to 150,000 distinct CDR3 sequences, approximately 96% of which are singletons. Of note for this clonotype: Antigen: not known.

The CDR3 is 14 amino acids. The germline V gene encodes CDR1 MNHNS and CDR2 SASEGT. J gave up 4 bases and V 6 bases, and 7 bases lay outside the gene matches. This sequence originates from a human donor with Susac syndrome. Material for sequencing was CD4+ T cells from PBMCs. The gene calls are TRBV6-1 and TRBJ2-3, with 7 bases identical to TRBD2. As DNA, the CDR3 is TGTGCCAGCAGGGGCGGGAGTGTCGCAGATACGCAGTATTTT. Amino acids: CASRGGSVADTQYF.